This T cell receptor beta chain was observed in a study of graft-versus-host responses after intestinal transplantation. Study as a whole: Recipients across the board were started on anti-thymocyte globulin induction, then kept on tacrolimus and steroids for around three years.

This CDR3 contains 14 residues. The V end was cut by 5 bases, the J end by 2 bases, with 11 bases between. Looked up from germline, CDR1 is SGHRS and CDR2 is YFSETQ. This table comes from immunoSEQ multiplex PCR, and its TCRdb copy is limited to in-frame clones, with some not included. The sample has roughly 20,000 clones, about 89% seen once. A remark on this clone: Its target is unknown.

Whole-study results and caveats: The highest levels of circulating GvH clones went along with early declines in HvG clones after transplant.

The source of this sequence is a human patient who received an intestinal transplant, so some T cells may come from the graft donor. V gene TRBV5-1 combines with J gene TRBJ2-1, with D unclear. Sequenced material: PBMCs, taken approximately 220 days after intestinal transplant. The CDR3: CASSPTDAYNEQFF. CDR3 coding DNA: TGCGCCAGCAGTCCGACGGACGCCTACAATGAGCAGTTCTTC.